This T cell receptor beta chain comes out of a study of kidney transplant recipient with SARS-CoV-2 infection. MiXCR, applied by TCRdb to the reads, yields one record per CDR3 protein. The sample lists roughly 230,000 distinct CDR3 sequences, 29% seen once, with less than 8.5% in the top ten. This clonotype has a count of ten or more. This specimen was a blood sample, taken at baseline and around day 110 from a kidney transplant recipient. This TCR was recovered from a male patient in his thirties who had COVID-19 and was a kidney transplant recipient. Some T cells may originate from the graft donor.

Written as DNA, the CDR3 is TGCAGTGCTGAGGGGACTAGCGGGAGCACAGATACGCAGTATTTT. Amino acids: CSAEGTSGSTDTQYF. This chain joins TRBV20-1 and TRBJ2-3; 12 bases match TRBD2. The CDR3 runs 15 residues. V was pared by 5 bases and J by 0 bases, with 3 bases of the junction left unmatched. Germline loops: CDR1 DFQATT, CDR2 SNEGSKA (reference sequence).